The clone carrying this TCR beta chain was counted between two and nine times. Its antigen is as yet unknown. Germline CDR1 MNHEY, CDR2 SVGEGT. CDR3 length: 14 residues. The V and J ends lost 0 bases and 14 bases respectively, with 17 bases between them. This sample was taken from a study of blood T cells in healthy people across ages. General observations from the study: Getting older went along with TCR beta diversity per million T cells dropping roughly linearly.

Ten milliliters was the volume of peripheral blood drawn from each donor. With a J-beta primer mix and a sample-barcoded 5' primer, a second PCR ran 7 to 11 cycles. Per sample, CDR3-containing paired-end reads numbered at least 2.5 million. TCRdb independently ran MiXCR on the 5' RACE reads; one entry per CDR3 protein. The sample has under 2,000,000 distinct CDR3 sequences, approximately 50% seen once. Source material: blood. The sequence came from a woman between 40 and 50 years old in good health. The V gene is TRBV6-2 or TRBV6-3, the J gene TRBJ2-1, with D tentatively TRBD1 or TRBD2 (5 bases each). CDR3 region: CASSYSIGRGEKFF. The CDR3 coding sequence is TGTGCCAGCAGTTACTCGATCGGTAGAGGGGAAAAGTTCTTC.